The entry below describes one T cell receptor beta chain. Its antigen remains unidentified. This sample stems from a study of CD8 T cells in ankylosing spondylitis. Each TCR beta library was made by quantitative 5'-RACE that incorporated molecular barcodes. From the 5' RACE reads, TCRdb called clonotypes with MiXCR, one entry per CDR3 protein. The sample has approximately 300,000 distinct CDR3 sequences, approximately 20% seen once. Broader study findings: Reports say disease-linked clones showed up significantly more in matched ankylosing spondylitis synovial fluid. For ankylosing spondylitis blood, a TCR beta motif of eight or nine highly homologous variants appeared characteristic.

This TCR was sampled from a male donor with ankylosing spondylitis or in good health (not recorded which). Material: blood, either unsorted or a sorted T cell fraction (not recorded which).

In DNA form, the CDR3 reads TGCGCCAGCAGCTTGGCAGGAGTAGGTGGCAATGAGCAGTTCTTC. Protein product: CASSLAGVGGNEQFF. This sequence joins TRBV5-1 and TRBJ2-1; D uncertain. The CDR3 consists of 15 residues. Germline values: CDR1 SGHRS, CDR2 YFSETQ. V gave up 0 bases and J gave up 6 bases, with 13 bases separating them.